This T cell receptor beta chain was sequenced for a study of cytomegalovirus exposure and HLA in healthy donors. Study overall: Earlier, approximately 180 million T cells were analyzed, and around 100 million unique TCR beta sequences were found among them.

To note about this clone: Its matching antigen is unknown.

PCR employed 60 Vbeta and 13 Jbeta primers. Some clones are missing from TCRdb's copy, which holds only in-frame ones; the method was immunoSEQ multiplex PCR. Of over 150,000 clones in the sample, less than 85% were seen once. Notes on the study in general: The authors confirmed in vitro that a few CMV-associated chains were specific for CMV antigens.

Germline assignment: CDR1 SEHNR and CDR2 FQNEAQ (reference sequence). CDR3 length: 14 amino acids. The ends were cut back, 4 bases at V and 2 bases at J, with 12 bases in the middle. The V and J genes are TRBV7-9 and TRBJ2-7; TRBD2 is a possible D gene (6 bases). This clonotype was obtained from a man aged 35 to 55 in good health and CMV-seronegative. Sequences were obtained from PBMCs. This CDR3 is CASSYPSVTYEQYF. The CDR3, as DNA: TGTGCCAGCAGCTATCCTAGCGTAACCTACGAGCAGTACTTC.